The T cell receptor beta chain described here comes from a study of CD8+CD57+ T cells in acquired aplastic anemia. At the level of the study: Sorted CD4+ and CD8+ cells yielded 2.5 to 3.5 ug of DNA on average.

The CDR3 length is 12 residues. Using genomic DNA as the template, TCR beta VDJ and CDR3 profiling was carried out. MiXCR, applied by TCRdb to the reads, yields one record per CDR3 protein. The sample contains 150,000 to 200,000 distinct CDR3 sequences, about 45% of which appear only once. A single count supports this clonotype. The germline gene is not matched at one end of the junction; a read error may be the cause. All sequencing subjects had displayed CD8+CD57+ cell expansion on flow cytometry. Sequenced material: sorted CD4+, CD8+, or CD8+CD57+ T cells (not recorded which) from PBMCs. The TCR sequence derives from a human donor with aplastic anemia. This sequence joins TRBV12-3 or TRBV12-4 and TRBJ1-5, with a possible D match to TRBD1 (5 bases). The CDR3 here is CASSQDNQPPHF. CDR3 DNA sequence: TGTGCCAGCAGTCAGGACAATCAGCCCCCGCATTTT.